This section outlines one T cell receptor beta chain sequence together with its context. This CDR3 region has 16 residues. Germline values: CDR1 SGDLS, CDR2 YYNGEE. V trimming: 7 bases; J trimming: 2 bases; junction bases outside the gene matches: 9. The table came from immunoSEQ multiplex PCR; TCRdb's copy has only in-frame clones and leaves some out. The data contain some 220,000 clones, around 84% of them singletons. The data were obtained in a study of blood T cell repertoires in COVID-19. Background on the study: Specimens from acute and convalescent COVID-19 originated in the United States, Italy and Spain.

This clonotype originated in a man aged 45 to 65 with active or convalescent COVID-19. Material: peripheral blood. The genes are TRBV9 and TRBJ2-6, with TRBD1 matching over 7 bases. The DNA for the CDR3 is TGTGCCAGCGGCACACAGGGGATCACTGGGGCCAACGTCCTGACTTTC. Translating it yields CASGTQGITGANVLTF.